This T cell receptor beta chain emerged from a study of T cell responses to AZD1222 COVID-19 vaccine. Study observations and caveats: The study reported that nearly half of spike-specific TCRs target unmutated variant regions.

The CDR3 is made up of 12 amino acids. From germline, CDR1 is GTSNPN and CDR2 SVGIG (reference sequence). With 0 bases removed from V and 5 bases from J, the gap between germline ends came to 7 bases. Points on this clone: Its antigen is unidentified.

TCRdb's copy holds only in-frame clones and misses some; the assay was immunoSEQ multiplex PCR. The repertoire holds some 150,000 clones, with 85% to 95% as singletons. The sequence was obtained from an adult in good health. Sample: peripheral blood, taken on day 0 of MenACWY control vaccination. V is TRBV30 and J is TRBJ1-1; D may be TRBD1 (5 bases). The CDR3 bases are TGTGCCTGGAGTGTTCAGGGAACTGAAGCTTTCTTT. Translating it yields CAWSVQGTEAFF.